This T cell receptor (beta chain) stems from a study of blood T cell repertoires in COVID-19. CDR1 and CDR2 (germline): SGHTA, FQGNSA. V lost 8 bases to trimming and J lost 1 base; unmatched junction nucleotides: 2. This CDR3 has 13 residues. Here immunoSEQ multiplex PCR was the method, and the copy in TCRdb shows in-frame clones only, minus some. Found here are roughly 250,000 clones, more than 70% of them singletons; the top ten hold approximately 2.1%. The chain combines TRBV7-2 with TRBJ1-2; TRBD1 aligns across 9 bases. The TCR sequence derives from a woman between 40 and 50 years old who had recovered from COVID-19. Material: peripheral blood. CDR3 residues: CASGTGINYGYTF. CDR3 coding DNA: TGTGCCAGCGGGACAGGGATTAACTATGGCTACACCTTC.